The source of this TCR beta chain is a study of T cell responses to AZD1222 COVID-19 vaccine. Overall study findings and caveats: AZD1222 recipients seropositive at baseline numbered only six or seven. Researchers report vaccine-associated CD4 TCRs spanning spike, with dominance at 160-218 and 743-854. Clonal diversity was possibly underestimated, and white British individuals and females predominated among donors.

Generated by immunoSEQ multiplex PCR, the TCRdb table keeps only in-frame clones and is missing some. Of more than 150,000 clones listed, roughly 92% are singletons. The V and J ends lost 1 base and 10 bases respectively, with 26 bases between them. The CDR3 has 17 amino acids. The germline V gene has CDR1 LGHDT and CDR2 YNNKEL (reference sequence). In the case of this clone: The antigen is unknown.

This receptor was identified in an adult in good health. The sample was peripheral blood, taken on day 0 of AZD1222 vaccination. J is TRBJ2-7 and V is TRBV3-1 (or the pseudogene TRBV3-2); D tentatively reads TRBD1 or TRBD2 (5 bases each). CDR3 loop: CASSQGVSGRRLRRQYF. As DNA, the CDR3 is TGTGCCAGCAGCCAAGGAGTTTCGGGACGAAGGTTACGTCGTCAGTACTTC.